This T cell receptor (beta chain) was sequenced in a study of a mutant IDH1 vaccine in newly diagnosed glioma. Study-wide context: Patients previously underwent radiotherapy, temozolomide, or both, and most underwent both. Findings of the study overall: Vaccine-induced immune responses were detected in about 95% of patients.

This clone was seen a few times. Antigen unknown. The CDR3 totals 17 residues. V lost 5 bases to trimming and J lost 1 base; unmatched junction nucleotides: 12. Germline CDR1 SEHNR, CDR2 FQNEAQ (reference sequence). Assay used: immunoSEQ multiplex PCR; TCRdb lists only in-frame clones, some missing. The top ten clones hold more than 3% of a sample with about 54,000 clones, 81% of them seen once. Time point defined: week 5, during vaccination. The vaccine gave 300 ug of a 20-mer mutant IDH1 peptide subcutaneously per dose. New IDH1-mutant, ATRX-lost WHO grade 3 or 4 astrocytomas occurred in donors. This sample comprised PBMCs, obtained from a glioma patient whose treatment included an IDH1 peptide vaccine. The sequence derives from a man between 25 and 39 years old with glioma. The chain has TRBV7-9 and TRBJ1-1; 8 bases are shared with TRBD1. The CDR3, as DNA: TGTGCCAGCAGCGGAAGGGACAGGACGAGGGCGAACACTGAAGCTTTCTTT. Protein sequence: CASSGRDRTRANTEAFF. The full variable domain, its missing parts supplied by reference TRBV7-9 and TRBJ1-1, is DTGVSQNPRHKITKRGQNVTFRCDPISEHNRLYWYRQTLGQGPEFLTYFQNEAQLEKSRLLSDRFSAERPKGSFSTLEIQRTEQGDSAMYLCASSGRDRTRANTEAFFGQGTRLTVV.